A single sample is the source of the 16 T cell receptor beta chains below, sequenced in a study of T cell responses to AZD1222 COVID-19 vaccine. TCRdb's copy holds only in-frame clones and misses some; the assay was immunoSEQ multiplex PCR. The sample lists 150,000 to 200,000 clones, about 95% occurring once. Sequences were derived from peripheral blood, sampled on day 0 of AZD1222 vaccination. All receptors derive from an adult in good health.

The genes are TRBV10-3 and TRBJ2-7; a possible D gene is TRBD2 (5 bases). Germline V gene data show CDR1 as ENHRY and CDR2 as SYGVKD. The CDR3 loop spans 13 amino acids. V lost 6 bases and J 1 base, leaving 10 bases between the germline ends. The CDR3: CAIRRTDSYEQYF. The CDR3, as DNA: TGTGCCATCAGGAGGACTGATTCCTACGAGCAGTACTTC.

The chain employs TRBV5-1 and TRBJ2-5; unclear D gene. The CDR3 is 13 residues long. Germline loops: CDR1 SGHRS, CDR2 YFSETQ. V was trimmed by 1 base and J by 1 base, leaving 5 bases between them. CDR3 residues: CASSLYPQETQYF. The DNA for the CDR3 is TGCGCCAGCAGCTTGTACCCCCAAGAGACCCAGTACTTC.

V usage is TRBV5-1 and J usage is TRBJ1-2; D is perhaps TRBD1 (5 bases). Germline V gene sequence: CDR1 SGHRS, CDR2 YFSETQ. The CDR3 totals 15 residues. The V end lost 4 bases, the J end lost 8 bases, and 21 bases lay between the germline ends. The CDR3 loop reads CASSPSNFPGNGYTF. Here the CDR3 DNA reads TGCGCCAGCAGCCCCTCAAACTTCCCAGGGAACGGCTACACCTTC.

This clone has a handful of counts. CDR3 sequence: CASSKGTSGSFYNEQFF. The DNA of the CDR3 is TGCGCCAGCAGCAAGGGGACTAGCGGGAGTTTTTACAATGAGCAGTTCTTC. The rearrangement uses TRBV5-1 and TRBJ2-1, with 14 positions matching TRBD2. Germline CDR1 reads SGHRS; CDR2 reads YFSETQ. The junction had 7 bases not matched to a gene; V was cut back by 4 bases and J by 4 bases. This CDR3 is built from 17 residues.

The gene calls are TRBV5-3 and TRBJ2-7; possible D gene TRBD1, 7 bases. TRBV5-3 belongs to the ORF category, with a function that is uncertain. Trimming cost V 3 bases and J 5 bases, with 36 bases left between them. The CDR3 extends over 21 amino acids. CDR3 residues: CARSYRDPGVSGQDRGHEQYF. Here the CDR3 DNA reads TGTGCCAGAAGCTACCGGGACCCGGGCGTCAGCGGACAGGACCGGGGGCACGAGCAGTACTTC.

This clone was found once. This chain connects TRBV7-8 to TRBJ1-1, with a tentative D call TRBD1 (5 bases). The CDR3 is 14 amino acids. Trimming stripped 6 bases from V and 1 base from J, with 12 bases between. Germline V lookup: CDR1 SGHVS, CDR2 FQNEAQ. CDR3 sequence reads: CASSRARGNTEAFF. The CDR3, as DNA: TGTGCCAGCAGTCGTGCAAGGGGGAACACTGAAGCTTTCTTT.

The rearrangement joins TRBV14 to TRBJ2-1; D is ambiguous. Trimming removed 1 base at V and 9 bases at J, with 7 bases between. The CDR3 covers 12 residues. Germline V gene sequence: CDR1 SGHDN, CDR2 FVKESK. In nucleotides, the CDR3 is TGTGCCAGCAGCCAAGCCCCCGGTGAGCAGTTCTTC. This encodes CASSQAPGEQFF.

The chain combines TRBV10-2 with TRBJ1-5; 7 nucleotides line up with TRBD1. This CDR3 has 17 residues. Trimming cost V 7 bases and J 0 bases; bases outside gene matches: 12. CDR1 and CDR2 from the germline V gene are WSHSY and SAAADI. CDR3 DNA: TGCGCCAGCACTCCGGGACAGCTTTCTTATAGCAATCAGCCCCAGCATTTT. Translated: CASTPGQLSYSNQPQHF.

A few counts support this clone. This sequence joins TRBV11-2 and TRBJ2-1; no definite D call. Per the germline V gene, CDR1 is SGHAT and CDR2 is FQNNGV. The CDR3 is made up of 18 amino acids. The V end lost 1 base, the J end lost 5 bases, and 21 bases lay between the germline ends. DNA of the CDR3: TGTGCCAGCAGCTTAGTCACCGGGCTATCTCCCGTCAACAATGAGCAGTTCTTC. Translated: CASSLVTGLSPVNNEQFF.

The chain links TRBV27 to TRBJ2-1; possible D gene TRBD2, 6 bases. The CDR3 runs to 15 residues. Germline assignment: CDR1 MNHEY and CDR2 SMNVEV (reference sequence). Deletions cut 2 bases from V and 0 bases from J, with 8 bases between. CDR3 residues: CASSLERASYNEQFF. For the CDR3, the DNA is TGTGCCAGCAGTTTAGAGCGGGCCTCCTACAATGAGCAGTTCTTC.

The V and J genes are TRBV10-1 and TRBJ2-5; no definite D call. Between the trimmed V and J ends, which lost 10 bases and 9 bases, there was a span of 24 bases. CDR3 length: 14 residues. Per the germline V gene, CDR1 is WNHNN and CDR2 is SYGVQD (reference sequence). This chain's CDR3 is CATAANNEEKAQYF. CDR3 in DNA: TGCGCCACCGCAGCCAACAATGAAGAGAAGGCCCAGTACTTC.

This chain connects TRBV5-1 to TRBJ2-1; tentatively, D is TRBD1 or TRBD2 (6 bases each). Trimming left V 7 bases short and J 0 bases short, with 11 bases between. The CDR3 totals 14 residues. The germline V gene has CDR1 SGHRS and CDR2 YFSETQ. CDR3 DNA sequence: TGCGCCAGCGAGGGGGGTAGCTCCTACAATGAGCAGTTCTTC. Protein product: CASEGGSSYNEQFF.

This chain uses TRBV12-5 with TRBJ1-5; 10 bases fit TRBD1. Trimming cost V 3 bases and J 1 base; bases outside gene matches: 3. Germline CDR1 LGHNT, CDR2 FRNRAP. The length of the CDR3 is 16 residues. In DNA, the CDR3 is TGTGCTAGTGGTTTAGACAGGGGGCTGAGCAATCAGCCCCAGCATTTT. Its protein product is CASGLDRGLSNQPQHF.

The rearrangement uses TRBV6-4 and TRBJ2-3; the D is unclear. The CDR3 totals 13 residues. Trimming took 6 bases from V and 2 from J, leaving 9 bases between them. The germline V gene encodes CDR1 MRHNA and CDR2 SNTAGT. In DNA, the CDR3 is TGTGCCAGCAGAAGAGCAGTCACAGATACGCAGTATTTT. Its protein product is CASRRAVTDTQYF.

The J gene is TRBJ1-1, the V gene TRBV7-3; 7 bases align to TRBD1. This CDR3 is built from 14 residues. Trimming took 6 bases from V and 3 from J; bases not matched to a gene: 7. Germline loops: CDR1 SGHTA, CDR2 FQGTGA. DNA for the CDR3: TGTGCCAGCAGTTCACAGGGGCTCTACACTGAAGCTTTCTTT. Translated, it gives CASSSQGLYTEAFF. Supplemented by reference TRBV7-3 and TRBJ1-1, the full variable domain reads GAGVSQTPSNKVTEKGKYVELRCDPISGHTALYWYRQSLGQGPEFLIYFQGTGAADDSGLPNDRFFAVRPEGSVSTLKIQRTERGDSAVYLCASSSQGLYTEAFFGQGTRLTVV.

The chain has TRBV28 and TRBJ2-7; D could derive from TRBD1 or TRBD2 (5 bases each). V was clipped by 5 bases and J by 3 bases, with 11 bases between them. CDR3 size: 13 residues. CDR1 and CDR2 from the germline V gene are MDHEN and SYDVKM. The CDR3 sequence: CASSRGLIYEQYF. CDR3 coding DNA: TGTGCCAGCAGTCGGGGCCTCATCTACGAGCAGTACTTC.